These 20 T cell receptor beta chains originate from one sample sequenced in a study of metastatic and nonmetastatic thyroid tumors. Every patient was untreated before thyroid surgery. MiXCR re-clonotyped the PCR reads for TCRdb. The table shows 30,000 to 35,000 clones, with 29% occurring only once. What was sequenced was blood. The source of these receptors is a female donor with papillary thyroid cancer or a benign thyroid nodule (not recorded which). Some clones in this sample may be carry-over from other donors' samples.

This clone was counted once. Its ends do not fully match the called genes, so a read error is possible. The identical CDR3 is also encoded by other nucleotide sequences in the sample. The rearrangement joins TRBV14 to TRBJ1-1; D might be TRBD1 (5 bases). The germline V gene has CDR1 SGHDN and CDR2 FVKESK. This CDR3 contains 13 residues. The CDR3 nucleotides are TGTGCCAGCAGTCAAGTCACAGGTCTTGAAGCTTTCTTT. It codes for CASSQVTGLEAFF. The full variable domain, its missing parts supplied by reference TRBV14 and TRBJ1-1, is EAGVTQFPSHSVIEKGQTVTLRCDPISGHDNLYWYRRVMGKEIKFLLHFVKESKQDESGMPNNRFLAERTGGTYSTLKVQPAELEDSGVYFCASSQVTGLEAFFGQGTRLTVV.

This clone was detected only a few times. V usage is TRBV20-1 and J usage is TRBJ1-6; possible D gene TRBD1, 6 bases. Germline-derived CDR1 and CDR2 are DFQATT and SNEGSKA (reference sequence). The ends were cut back, 0 bases at V and 7 bases at J, with 16 bases in the middle. The CDR3 spans 16 residues. For the CDR3, the DNA is TGCAGTGCTAGAGATCTCTCGGGGGCAGGGAATTCACCCCTCCACTTT. This sequence encodes CSARDLSGAGNSPLHF.

This clone was seen many times. This sequence joins TRBV4-3 and TRBJ2-2; tentative D call: TRBD2 (5 bases). Germline assignment: CDR1 LGHNA and CDR2 YSLEER. Trimming removed 3 bases at V and 7 bases at J, with 21 bases between. This CDR3 has 17 residues. The DNA for the CDR3 is TGCGCCAGCAGCCACGGGTGGCGGGCGGAACCTGACGGGGAGCTGTTTTTT. Translation: CASSHGWRAEPDGELFF.

In its sample, this clone is medium-sized. The CDR3 loop is CASSYEREYEQYF. The CDR3 coding sequence is TGTGCCAGCAGCTATGAGCGGGAATACGAGCAGTACTTC. V is TRBV6-1 and J is TRBJ2-7; 7 bases line up with TRBD2. CDR1 MNHNS and CDR2 SASEGT come from the germline V gene. The CDR3 length is 13 residues. The V segment lost 6 bases and the J segment 4 bases; nucleotides outside the gene matches: 6.

This clone has at least ten counts. This chain uses TRBV7-6 with TRBJ1-2; 9 nucleotides match TRBD1. The CDR3 loop spans 14 amino acids. The germline gives CDR1 SGHVS, CDR2 FNYEAQ. V dropped 5 bases and J dropped 4; count of bases not matched to a gene: 5. CDR3 sequence reads: CASSPGQGIYGYTF. The CDR3, as DNA: TGTGCCAGCAGCCCCGGACAGGGGATCTATGGCTACACCTTC.

This clone was picked up a small number of times. The V gene is TRBV13, the J gene TRBJ1-3; TRBD1 matches 8 bases. The CDR3 extends over 15 amino acids. The J segment lost 4 bases and the V segment lost 5 bases, leaving 7 bases of the junction unmatched. Per the germline V gene, CDR1 is PRHDT and CDR2 is FYEKMQ (reference sequence). The CDR3, as DNA: TGTGCCAGCAGCCCGCGACAGGGGTTAGGAAACACCATATATTTT. Translation: CASSPRQGLGNTIYF. Together with reference TRBV13 and TRBJ1-3, the CDR3 gives the full variable domain: AAGVIQSPRHLIKEKRETATLKCYPIPRHDTVYWYQQGPGQDPQFLISFYEKMQSDKGSIPDRFSAQQFSDYHSELNMSSLELGDSALYFCASSPRQGLGNTIYFGEGSWLTVV.

This clone was seen at least ten times. The chain uses TRBV14 and TRBJ1-6; no definite D call. The V end lost 0 bases, the J end lost 7 bases, and 10 bases lay between the germline ends. From germline, CDR1 is SGHDN and CDR2 FVKESK. The CDR3 runs to 15 residues. The CDR3, as DNA: TGTGCCAGCAGCCAAGATTCTGAGGGAAATTCACCCCTCCACTTT. Encoded protein: CASSQDSEGNSPLHF.

This rearrangement joins TRBV7-6 to TRBJ2-7, with D maybe TRBD2 (5 bases). Looked up from germline, CDR1 is SGHVS and CDR2 is FNYEAQ. CDR3 size: 15 residues. The V and J ends lost 2 bases and 2 bases respectively, with 13 bases between them. CDR3 region: CASSLTQGGPYEQYF. CDR3 DNA: TGTGCCAGCAGCTTAACGCAAGGAGGCCCCTACGAGCAGTACTTC.

This clone has at least ten counts. A much larger clone differs by one base, so this may be a read error. This chain joins TRBV5-1 and TRBJ1-1, with 9 positions matching TRBD1. The V gene end was trimmed by 10 bases and the J gene end by 7 bases; junction bases not matched to a gene: 14. Germline values: CDR1 SGHRS, CDR2 YFSETQ. This CDR3 is 14 amino acids long. DNA for the CDR3: TGCGCCGGCATACCCGGGACAGGGAGGATTGAAGCTTTCTTT. Translation: CAGIPGTGRIEAFF.

This clone was observed at least ten times. J is TRBJ2-1 and V is TRBV6-4; D is possibly TRBD1 or TRBD2 (5 bases each). CDR1 is MRHNA and CDR2 is SNTAGT in the germline V gene. V lost 6 bases to trimming and J lost 4 bases, with 13 bases between them. CDR3 size: 14 residues. CDR3 protein: CASSAGTEYNEQFF. CDR3 nucleotides: TGTGCCAGCAGCGCCGGGACCGAGTACAATGAGCAGTTCTTC.

Many counts were recorded for this clone. The gene calls are TRBV15 and TRBJ1-4; 8 bases are shared with TRBD1. There are 15 residues in the CDR3. Trimming cost V 3 bases and J 8 bases; bases outside gene matches: 8. The germline V gene has CDR1 LNHNV and CDR2 YYDKDF (reference sequence). CDR3 loop: CATSSQTGVGEKLFF. The CDR3 DNA follows: TGTGCCACCAGCAGCCAGACAGGGGTGGGGGAAAAACTGTTTTTT.

This clone showed up many times. The rearrangement joins TRBV9 to TRBJ1-2; D might be TRBD1 (5 bases). The germline gives CDR1 SGDLS, CDR2 YYNGEE. This CDR3 spans 14 amino acids. The ends were cut back, 0 bases at V and 4 bases at J, with 10 bases in the middle. This CDR3 reads CASSVAGVGYGYTF. The CDR3 coding sequence is TGTGCCAGCAGCGTAGCGGGGGTAGGCTATGGCTACACCTTC.

This clone was seen ten or more times. CDR3 DNA: TGTGCCAGCAGTGAAGCGCAATTCGGGGGATCTACAGATACGCAGTATTTT. Translating it yields CASSEAQFGGSTDTQYF. The chain joins TRBV6-1 to TRBJ2-3, with D perhaps matching TRBD2 (6 bases). This CDR3 comprises 17 residues. In germline, CDR1 is MNHNS, CDR2 SASEGT. The V gene lost 0 bases and the J gene lost 3 bases, with 16 bases spanning the gap.

This chain connects TRBV24-1 to TRBJ2-3, with 8 positions matching TRBD1. Germline lookup yields CDR1 KGHDR and CDR2 SFDVKD. This CDR3 spans 21 amino acids. J was trimmed by 2 bases and V by 4 bases; bases with no gene match: 22. The CDR3 protein is CATSDPTVPKQGGPVTDTQYF. In DNA form, the CDR3 reads TGTGCCACCAGTGACCCAACAGTACCGAAACAGGGGGGTCCTGTCACAGATACGCAGTATTTT.

In this sample, this clone turned up many times. The chain links TRBV30 to TRBJ1-4; no clear D. V gave up 5 bases and J gave up 3 bases, with 10 bases separating them. CDR1 is GTSNPN and CDR2 is SVGIG in the germline V gene (reference sequence). The CDR3 runs 13 residues. In nucleotides, the CDR3 is TGTGCCTGGGAGCAGTCATCTAATGAAAAACTGTTTTTT. Protein product: CAWEQSSNEKLFF.

The DNA of the CDR3 is TGTGCCATCAGTGGGTCGGTGACACGCTCCTACGAGCAGTACTTC. Protein sequence: CAISGSVTRSYEQYF. The chain is built from TRBV10-3 and TRBJ2-7; D uncertain. Trimming pared 4 bases from V and 0 bases from J, leaving 13 bases between. Per the germline V gene, CDR1 is ENHRY and CDR2 is SYGVKD. The CDR3 is made up of 15 amino acids.

This clone was seen repeatedly, ten times or more. The rearrangement uses TRBV20-1 and TRBJ2-7, with D maybe TRBD1 (5 bases). The CDR3 extends over 13 amino acids. Per the germline V gene, CDR1 is DFQATT and CDR2 is SNEGSKA (reference sequence). V gave up 0 bases and J gave up 3 bases, with 9 bases separating them. The CDR3 DNA is TGCAGTGCTAGAGAGGACACCCACTACGAGCAGTACTTC. Its translation: CSAREDTHYEQYF.

Regarding this clone: The junction differs from germline at one of its ends, possibly a read error. The genes are TRBV6-1 and TRBJ1-1, with D perhaps matching TRBD1 (5 bases). The germline gives CDR1 MNHNS, CDR2 SASEGT. The CDR3 has 13 amino acids. This chain's CDR3 is CASSITVDTEAVF. The CDR3 DNA follows: TGTGCCAGCAGTATTACAGTGGACACTGAAGCTGTCTTT.

This clone is labeled medium-sized. The chain has TRBV30 and TRBJ2-5; 7 bases match TRBD1. The CDR3 contains 13 residues. The germline gives CDR1 GTSNPN, CDR2 SVGIG (reference sequence). After removal of 2 bases from V and 2 bases from J, the junction contained 2 bases not matched to a gene. Written as DNA, the CDR3 is TGTGCCTGGAGTTGGGACAGTCAAGAGACCCAGTACTTC. Its protein product is CAWSWDSQETQYF.

This clone was counted ten times or more. The chain combines TRBV24-1 with TRBJ2-3; 7 bases agree with TRBD2. Germline V gene sequence: CDR1 KGHDR, CDR2 SFDVKD. The CDR3 spans 16 residues. J was trimmed by 0 bases and V by 5 bases; bases with no gene match: 7. The CDR3 coding sequence is TGTGCCACCAGTGCCCGACTAGCAGATAGCACAGATACGCAGTATTTT. It yields the protein CATSARLADSTDTQYF.